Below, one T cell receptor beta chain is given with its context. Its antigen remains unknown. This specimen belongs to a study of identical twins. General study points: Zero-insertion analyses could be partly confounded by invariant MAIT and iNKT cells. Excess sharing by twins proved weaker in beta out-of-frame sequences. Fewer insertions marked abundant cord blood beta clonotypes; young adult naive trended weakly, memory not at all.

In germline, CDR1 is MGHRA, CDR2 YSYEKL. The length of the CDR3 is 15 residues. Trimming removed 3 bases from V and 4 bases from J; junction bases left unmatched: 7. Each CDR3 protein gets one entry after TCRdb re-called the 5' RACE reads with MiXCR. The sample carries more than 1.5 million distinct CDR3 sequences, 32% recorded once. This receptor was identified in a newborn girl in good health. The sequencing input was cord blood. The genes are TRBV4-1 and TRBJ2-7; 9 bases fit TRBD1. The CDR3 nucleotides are TGCGCCAGCAGCCAGGACAGGGGTACGGGTTACGAGCAGTACTTC. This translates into CASSQDRGTGYEQYF.